What follows are 19 T cell receptor beta chains derived from one specimen sequenced in a study of blood T cell repertoires in COVID-19. Only in-frame clones appear in the TCRdb table, and some are missing; sequencing was by immunoSEQ multiplex PCR. There are approximately 230,000 clones in the sample; almost 85% occur only once, and approximately 15% lies in the top ten. The material sequenced was PBMCs or T cells enriched from blood (not recorded which). These receptors all come from a man between 40 and 49 years old who had recovered from COVID-19.

The gene calls are TRBV5-4 and TRBJ2-2; no clear D. The CDR3 sequence is 12 residues long. In germline, CDR1 is SGHNT, CDR2 YYREEE (reference sequence). Trimming stripped 4 bases from V and 7 bases from J, with 8 bases between. CDR3 loop: CASSHRDGELFF. CDR3 bases: TGTGCCAGCAGCCACCGAGACGGGGAGCTGTTTTTT.

The chain joins TRBV6-5 to TRBJ1-5; D is undetermined. Between the trimmed V and J ends, which lost 6 bases and 0 bases, there was a span of 12 bases. CDR1 MNHEY and CDR2 SVGAGI come from the germline V gene. This CDR3 has 15 residues. The CDR3 DNA sequence: TGTGCCAGCAGGATATACAGTAATAGCAATCAGCCCCAGCATTTT. This codes for CASRIYSNSNQPQHF.

The V and J genes are TRBV11-2 and TRBJ2-7, with D possibly TRBD1 on 6 matching bases. CDR3 size: 15 residues. From germline, CDR1 is SGHAT and CDR2 FQNNGV. With 5 bases removed from V and 4 bases from J, the gap between germline ends came to 18 bases. The CDR3 coding sequence is TGTGCCAGCAGCCTGTCCCTTGGACAGATTTACGAGCAGTACTTC. It codes for CASSLSLGQIYEQYF.

The chain recombines TRBV10-2 with TRBJ1-1; no firm D call. V lost 9 bases and J lost 6, with 14 bases in between. This CDR3 region has 12 residues. Germline-derived CDR1 and CDR2 are WSHSY and SAAADI. The CDR3 nucleotides read TGCGCCAGTAGAGGAGAATTGGCTGAAGCTTTCTTT. This codes for CASRGELAEAFF.

The rearrangement joins TRBV29-1 to TRBJ1-1, with 7 bases aligning to TRBD1. The CDR3 extends over 12 amino acids. Unmatched junction bases numbered 9, after V lost 6 bases and J lost 8 bases. The V gene's germline CDR1 is SQVTM and CDR2 ANQGSEA. CDR3 residues: CSVRVQGLEAFF. The CDR3 coding sequence is TGCAGCGTGAGGGTACAGGGGCTCGAAGCTTTCTTT. The variable domain in full, completed from reference TRBV29-1 and TRBJ1-1, reads SAVISQKPSRDICQRGTSLTIQCQVDSQVTMMFWYRQQPGQSLTLIATANQGSEATYESGFVIDKFPISRPNLTFSTLTVSNMSPEDSSIYLCSVRVQGLEAFFGQGTRLTVV.

This clone was counted a few times. V gene TRBV2 combines with J gene TRBJ1-4; TRBD1 matches 8 bases. V lost 7 bases and J lost 8; bases outside the gene matches: 12. The CDR3 runs to 15 residues. Germline V gene sequence: CDR1 SNHLY, CDR2 FYNNEI. In nucleotides, the CDR3 is TGTGCCAGCAAGCTCCAAGGACAGGGAGGCGAAAAACTGTTTTTT. The encoded protein is CASKLQGQGGEKLFF.

V usage is TRBV28 and J usage is TRBJ1-2; D is ambiguous. V lost 4 bases to trimming and J lost 2 bases, with 8 bases between them. The germline V gene encodes CDR1 MDHEN and CDR2 SYDVKM. The CDR3 runs to 13 residues. In nucleotides, the CDR3 is TGTGCCAGCAGTTCCGGGGTGAACTATGGCTACACCTTC. It translates to CASSSGVNYGYTF.

This clone appeared once. The chain's CDR3 is CASSQPGTVEAFF. CDR3 bases: TGTGCCAGCAGCCAACCCGGGACAGTTGAAGCTTTCTTT. The chain employs TRBV4-2 and TRBJ1-1; 7 bases agree with TRBD1. The CDR3 is 13 residues long. Germline V lookup: CDR1 LGHNA, CDR2 YNFKEQ. V trimming: 2 bases; J trimming: 7 bases; junction bases outside the gene matches: 4.

The rearrangement joins TRBV5-1 to TRBJ1-1, with 7 bases aligning to TRBD1. Germline-derived CDR1 and CDR2 are SGHRS and YFSETQ. Trimming took 0 bases from V and 5 from J; bases not matched to a gene: 7. The CDR3 is 15 residues long. The CDR3 region is CASSLASRGWTEAFF. The CDR3 DNA is TGCGCCAGCAGCTTGGCAAGCAGGGGGTGGACTGAAGCTTTCTTT. Together with reference TRBV5-1 and TRBJ1-1, the CDR3 gives the full variable domain: KAGVTQTPRYLIKTRGQQVTLSCSPISGHRSVSWYQQTPGQGLQFLFEYFSETQRNKGNFPGRFSGRQFSNSRSEMNVSTLELGDSALYLCASSLASRGWTEAFFGQGTRLTVV.

The chain has TRBV25-1 and TRBJ1-2, with 7 bases matching TRBD1. Per the germline V gene, CDR1 is MGHDK and CDR2 is SYGVNS. The length of the CDR3 is 13 residues. V shed 2 bases, J shed 4 bases, and the junction held 1 base outside the gene matches. The chain's CDR3 is CASSEGQVYGYTF. Here the CDR3 DNA reads TGTGCCAGCAGTGAAGGACAGGTCTATGGCTACACCTTC.

This clone was observed a handful of times. This chain links TRBV12-5 with TRBJ1-3, with D possibly being TRBD1 (5 bases). The V end lost 5 bases, the J end lost 3 bases, and 8 bases lay between the germline ends. Looked up from germline, CDR1 is LGHNT and CDR2 is FRNRAP. The CDR3 has 13 amino acids. CDR3 DNA: TGTGCTAGTGGTCAAGGGGTTGGAAACACCATATATTTT. It specifies CASGQGVGNTIYF. Supplemented by reference TRBV12-5 and TRBJ1-3, the full variable domain reads DARVTQTPRHKVTEMGQEVTMRCQPILGHNTVFWYRQTMMQGLELLAYFRNRAPLDDSGMPKDRFSAEMPDATLATLKIQPSEPRDSAVYFCASGQGVGNTIYFGEGSWLTVV.

The V and J genes are TRBV9 and TRBJ1-6, with TRBD1 identical over 7 bases. The CDR3 contains 15 residues. V shed 6 bases, J shed 6 bases, and the junction held 9 bases outside the gene matches. Germline V lookup: CDR1 SGDLS, CDR2 YYNGEE. The CDR3 coding sequence is TGTGCCAGCACTCGAACGGGACAGACTAATTCACCCCTCCACTTT. Its translation: CASTRTGQTNSPLHF. Looking up the rest from reference TRBV9 and TRBJ1-6 gives the full variable domain: DSGVTQTPKHLITATGQRVTLRCSPRSGDLSVYWYQQSLDQGLQFLIQYYNGEERAKGNILERFSAQQFPDLHSELNLSSLELGDSALYFCASTRTGQTNSPLHFGNGTRLTVT.

V is TRBV11-2 and J is TRBJ1-1; D possibly corresponds to TRBD1 (6 bases). V lost 4 bases to trimming and J lost 2 bases, with 8 bases between them. The CDR3 length is 13 residues. Germline CDR1 SGHAT, CDR2 FQNNGV. The CDR3 protein is CASSWGQNTEAFF. CDR3 coding DNA: TGTGCCAGCAGCTGGGGACAAAACACTGAAGCTTTCTTT.

Worth noting for this clone: This sample includes further DNA sequences coding for the same CDR3. V is TRBV5-1 and J is TRBJ1-5, with unresolved D. The CDR3 totals 13 residues. Germline V CDR1 and CDR2: SGHRS, YFSETQ. Trimming removed 7 bases from V and 5 bases from J, with 13 bases in between. The CDR3 DNA reads as TGCGCCAGCTCGCTTACCGGTGATCAGCCCCAGCATTTT. Its protein is CASSLTGDQPQHF.

This chain connects TRBV27 to TRBJ2-2; a weak D match, TRBD1 (5 bases). The CDR3 loop spans 12 amino acids. V was clipped by 8 bases and J by 7 bases, with 11 bases between them. CDR1 MNHEY and CDR2 SMNVEV come from the germline V gene (reference sequence). The CDR3, as DNA: TGTGCCAGCGGCAGGGCTTACGGGGAGCTGTTTTTT. Amino acids: CASGRAYGELFF.

In this sample, this clone turned up once. The chain recombines TRBV20-1 with TRBJ2-3; the D is unclear. The CDR3 runs 11 residues. From germline, CDR1 is DFQATT and CDR2 SNEGSKA (reference sequence). The CDR3 nucleotides read TGCAGCCTTTTATTCACAGATACGCAGTATTTT. Protein sequence: CSLLFTDTQYF.

The V and J genes are TRBV18 and TRBJ1-6; D uncertain. The CDR3 has 14 residues. V was cut by 4 bases and J by 6 bases, with 10 bases left in between. Germline V gives CDR1 KGHSH, CDR2 LQKENI. The CDR3, as DNA: TGTGCCAGCTCACTTTGGGCAGCTAATTCACCCCTCCACTTT. Its translation is CASSLWAANSPLHF.

J is TRBJ1-1 and V is TRBV15; no definite D call. Germline V gene sequence: CDR1 LNHNV, CDR2 YYDKDF (reference sequence). The CDR3 is 15 residues long. Trimming removed 3 bases from V and 0 bases from J, with 11 bases in between. The CDR3 here is CATSSQREVNTEAFF. DNA for the CDR3: TGTGCCACCAGCAGCCAACGTGAGGTGAACACTGAAGCTTTCTTT. Complete variable domain (other parts from reference TRBV15 and TRBJ1-1): DAMVIQNPRYQVTQFGKPVTLSCSQTLNHNVMYWYQQKSSQAPKLLFHYYDKDFNNEADTPDNFQSRRPNTSFCFLDIRSPGLGDTAMYLCATSSQREVNTEAFFGQGTRLTVV.

The chain uses TRBV5-4 and TRBJ2-3; D is possibly TRBD2 (5 bases). Per the germline V gene, CDR1 is SGHNT and CDR2 is YYREEE (reference sequence). This CDR3 has 14 amino acids. Trimming removed 1 base from V and 5 bases from J, with 11 bases in between. Written as DNA, the CDR3 is TGTGCCAGCAGCTTGAGCGGTGGGAGAGATACGCAGTATTTT. Encoded protein: CASSLSGGRDTQYF.